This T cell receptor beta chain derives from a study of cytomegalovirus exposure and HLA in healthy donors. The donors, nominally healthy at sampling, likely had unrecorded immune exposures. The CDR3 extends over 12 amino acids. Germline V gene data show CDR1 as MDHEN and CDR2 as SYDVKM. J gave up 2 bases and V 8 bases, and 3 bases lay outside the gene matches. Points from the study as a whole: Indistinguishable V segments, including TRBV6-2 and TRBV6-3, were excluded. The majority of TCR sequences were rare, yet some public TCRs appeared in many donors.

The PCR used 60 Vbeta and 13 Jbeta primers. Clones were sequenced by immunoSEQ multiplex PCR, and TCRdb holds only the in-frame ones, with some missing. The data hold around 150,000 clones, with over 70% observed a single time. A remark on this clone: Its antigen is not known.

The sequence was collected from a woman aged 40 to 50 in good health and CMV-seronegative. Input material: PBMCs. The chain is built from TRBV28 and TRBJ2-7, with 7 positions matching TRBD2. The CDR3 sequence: CASGGGTYEQYF. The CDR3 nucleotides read TGTGCCAGCGGGGGGGGAACCTACGAGCAGTACTTC.